This T cell receptor beta chain was recorded in a study of human T cells and chemical hapten exposure. Whole-study findings and limits: Among TCRs, those above 1 in 1000 frequency were unaffected by DPC sensitization.

As for time point: patch test 1, 2 weeks after DPC sensitization. Treatment described: therapeutic diphenylcyclopropenone sensitization with weekly scalp DPC. The germline V gene has CDR1 KGHSH and CDR2 LQKENI. The CDR3 is made up of 16 amino acids. Trimming pared 5 bases from V and 0 bases from J, leaving 16 bases between. Individual cDNA molecules had unique molecular identifiers attached to them by the library. One entry per CDR3 protein, called by TCRdb with MiXCR from the RACE reads. This sample has around 160,000 distinct CDR3 sequences, with 13% to 15% found just once. This clonotype turned up a few times. Its antigen is as yet unknown.

The chain is built from TRBV18 and TRBJ1-1; no reliable D call. This clonotype was sampled from a woman in her twenties or thirties with alopecia areata. Some clones in this sample may be carry-over from other donors' samples. Specimen: whole blood, collected in connection with sensitization to the hapten diphenylcyclopropenone (DPC). The DNA of the CDR3 is TGTGCCAGCTCAAAAACGGGTGCCCACTTGAACACTGAAGCTTTCTTT. The encoded protein is CASSKTGAHLNTEAFF.